This T cell receptor (beta chain) comes out of a study of blood T cell repertoires in COVID-19. Across the study: Samples came from the United States, Italy and Spain, spanning acute and convalescent COVID-19.

As handled by the study authors: Amplification of reference gene primers provided the estimated nucleated cell counts. Data came from immunoSEQ multiplex PCR; TCRdb stores just in-frame clones and leaves some out. The V and J calls and clone size come from that table; D and trimming were worked out from the DNA. This sample has around 46,000 clones; 87% occur once, and the top ten carry roughly 15%. CDR3 size: 15 residues. V lost 9 bases and J lost 1; bases outside the gene matches: 11. CDR1 and CDR2 from the germline V gene are SGHAT and FQDESV (reference sequence). The sample comprised peripheral blood. V usage is TRBV11-1 and J usage is TRBJ2-7; 8 bases are shared with TRBD2. This sequence originates from a human donor in a cohort sampled during active COVID-19. The CDR3 DNA reads as TGTGCCAGTTCTGATAGCGGGACCAAATCCTACGAGCAGTACTTC. Protein: CASSDSGTKSYEQYF.